The sequence of this TCR beta chain was determined in a study of cytomegalovirus exposure and HLA in healthy donors. Both 60 Vbeta primers and 13 Jbeta primers went into the PCR. Assay used: immunoSEQ multiplex PCR; TCRdb lists only in-frame clones, some missing. The data contain under 200,000 clones, approximately 78% of them seen just once; the ten biggest clones take up 1.7%. Study-wide findings and caveats: TCR beta V- and J-gene trimming, according to a later analysis, was linked to a missense DCLRE1C variant. In a later analysis, across HLA loci, associated TCR counts were highest for DRB1, lowest for HLA-C. The study recorded 150 to 200 TCR beta chains that were cytomegalovirus-associated.

Details on this clone: As yet, its antigen is unknown.

The V end lost 1 base, the J end lost 0 bases, and 9 bases lay between the germline ends. CDR3 length equals 16 residues. In germline, CDR1 is LNHNV, CDR2 YYDKDF (reference sequence). Donors showed nominal health when sampled, although they likely had unrecorded immune exposures. The chain employs TRBV15 and TRBJ1-4, with D maybe TRBD1 (5 bases). Sequences were obtained from PBMCs. The sequence derives from a woman under 30 in good health and CMV-seronegative. CDR3: CATSRVVGATNEKLFF. CDR3 DNA sequence: TGTGCCACCAGCAGAGTGGTAGGGGCAACTAATGAAAAACTGTTTTTT.